These 31 T cell receptor beta chains were all obtained from the same sample, sequenced in a study of T cells in Graves' hyperthyroidism and ophthalmopathy. Amplification of TCR beta CDR3 regions was performed using RNA transcripts as template. HTBI primers were the set used in a first-round RT-PCR of the TCR CDR3. TCRdb independently ran MiXCR on the multiplex PCR reads; one entry per CDR3 protein. The repertoire holds under 450,000 distinct CDR3 sequences, 15% to 19% seen once, with approximately 8% in the top ten. Sequenced: blood. The source of these receptors is a woman younger than 30 with Graves' hyperthyroidism.

This clonotype was seen repeatedly, ten times or more. Here the CDR3 reads CASSSPNRAQETQYF. As DNA, the CDR3 is TGTGCCAGCAGTTCACCCAACAGGGCCCAAGAGACCCAGTACTTC. The chain recombines TRBV27 with TRBJ2-5, with a tentative D call TRBD1 (6 bases). This CDR3 region has 15 residues. Germline V CDR1 and CDR2: MNHEY, SMNVEV (reference sequence). Trimming took off 4 bases at V and 1 base at J, with 13 bases between the two ends.

This clonotype was recorded at least ten times. This chain uses TRBV12-3 or TRBV12-4 with TRBJ2-3; weak D call: TRBD1 (6 bases). V lost 3 bases, J lost 6 bases, and 22 bases lay in between. The CDR3 length is 17 residues. CDR3 coding DNA: TGTGCCAGCAGTTTTGTCCCGGGGCAGGGGAAAAAGGATACGCAGTATTTT. Its translation is CASSFVPGQGKKDTQYF.

There are many counts of this clonotype. The V call is TRBV5-1, the J call TRBJ2-1; 15 nucleotides line up with TRBD2. Germline V gives CDR1 SGHRS, CDR2 YFSETQ. V trimming: 3 bases; J trimming: 5 bases; junction bases outside the gene matches: 6. The CDR3 sequence is 17 residues long. CDR3 loop: CASSWGGTSGRNNEQFF. Here the CDR3 DNA reads TGCGCCAGCAGCTGGGGAGGGACTAGCGGGAGGAACAATGAGCAGTTCTTC.

This clonotype showed up many times. The DNA for the CDR3 is TGTGCCAGCAAGTGGGGGGTAGATGTGAGCACAGATACGCAGTATTTT. This codes for CASKWGVDVSTDTQYF. V is TRBV2 and J is TRBJ2-3; tentative D call: TRBD2 (6 bases). The CDR3 contains 16 residues. Germline V gene sequence: CDR1 SNHLY, CDR2 FYNNEI. Trimming removed 7 bases from V and 0 bases from J, with 17 bases in between.

This clonotype appeared many times. The genes are TRBV6-5 and TRBJ1-4; D unclear. Germline V CDR1 and CDR2: MNHEY, SVGAGI. Trimming cost V 0 bases and J 0 bases, with 5 bases left between them. The CDR3 has 15 amino acids. The CDR3 DNA sequence: TGTGCCAGCAGTTACTCCCGTGCAACTAATGAAAAACTGTTTTTT. As protein: CASSYSRATNEKLFF.

The sample holds a few counts of this clonotype. The chain has TRBV6-2 or TRBV6-3 and TRBJ2-2; a possible D gene is TRBD2 (7 bases). This CDR3 has 17 residues. V was shortened by 5 bases and J by 5 bases, with 21 bases between the two germline ends. Germline loops: CDR1 MNHEY, CDR2 SVGEGT. The CDR3 spells CASSAGRGRERTGELFF. CDR3 nucleotides: TGTGCCAGCAGTGCCGGGCGGGGGCGGGAGCGGACCGGGGAGCTGTTTTTT.

This clonotype has at least ten counts. The V call is TRBV29-1, the J call TRBJ2-5; unclear D gene. Germline-derived CDR1 and CDR2 are SQVTM and ANQGSEA. The V and J ends lost 7 bases and 1 base respectively, with 10 bases between them. CDR3 length: 12 residues. For the CDR3, the DNA is TGCAGCGCCCTGCGGCCCCAAGAGACCCAGTACTTC. It translates to CSALRPQETQYF.

There are many counts of this clonotype. V is TRBV4-1 and J is TRBJ1-1, with D unclear. CDR1 and CDR2 from the germline V gene are MGHRA and YSYEKL. The CDR3 length is 14 residues. Trimming took off 4 bases at V and 0 bases at J, with 9 bases between the two ends. CDR3: CASSPTWLNTEAFF. CDR3 DNA: TGCGCCAGCAGCCCCACCTGGCTGAACACTGAAGCTTTCTTT.

The rearrangement joins TRBV6-1 to TRBJ2-7; D may correspond to TRBD1 or TRBD2 (5 bases each). Germline V gene sequence: CDR1 MNHNS, CDR2 SASEGT. The CDR3 totals 15 residues. V lost 1 base and J lost 0, with 10 bases in between. The CDR3, as DNA: TGTGCCAGCAGTGAAGGGGACGGAAACTCCTACGAGCAGTACTTC. This gives the protein CASSEGDGNSYEQYF.

The chain joins TRBV3-1 to TRBJ2-4, with 8 bases identical to TRBD1. Per the germline V gene, CDR1 is LGHDT and CDR2 is YNNKEL (reference sequence). J gave up 7 bases and V 1 base, and 9 bases lay outside the gene matches. The CDR3 spans 16 residues. The CDR3 is CASSQATGERENIQYF. The CDR3 bases are TGTGCCAGCAGCCAAGCGACAGGGGAGCGTGAGAACATTCAGTACTTC.

This clonotype was detected ten times or more. The CDR3 reads CSARDPVNSPLHF. Here the CDR3 DNA reads TGCAGTGCTAGAGATCCCGTTAATTCACCCCTCCACTTT. The V call is TRBV20-1, the J call TRBJ1-6; D is undetermined. The CDR3 contains 13 residues. The V gene lost 0 bases and the J gene lost 6 bases, with 6 bases spanning the gap. Germline loops: CDR1 DFQATT, CDR2 SNEGSKA (reference sequence).

This clonotype was seen at least ten times. This chain connects TRBV30 to TRBJ2-1; 11 bases match TRBD1. Germline V gene data show CDR1 as GTSNPN and CDR2 as SVGIG (reference sequence). The ends lost 4 bases at V and 3 bases at J; junction bases unmatched: 5. The CDR3 contains 15 residues. Here the CDR3 reads CAWKGQGVNYNEQFF. CDR3 bases: TGTGCCTGGAAGGGACAGGGGGTAAACTACAATGAGCAGTTCTTC.

This clonotype was counted ten times or more. The chain recombines TRBV12-3 or TRBV12-4 with TRBJ2-7, with TRBD1 as a possible D gene (6 bases). Trimming took off 6 bases at V and 6 bases at J, with 18 bases between the two ends. The CDR3 contains 14 residues. CDR3 protein: CASSPTGSLGEQYF. In nucleotides, the CDR3 is TGTGCCAGCAGCCCCACAGGGAGTTTGGGCGAGCAGTACTTC.

At least ten counts were recorded for this clonotype. The V gene is TRBV30, the J gene TRBJ1-5; D perhaps matches TRBD1 (5 bases). Germline V gives CDR1 GTSNPN, CDR2 SVGIG (reference sequence). Between the trimmed V and J ends, which lost 0 bases and 4 bases, there was a span of 13 bases. CDR3 size: 15 residues. Written as DNA, the CDR3 is TGTGCCTGGAGTGTTTGGGGGACCGGAAATCAGCCCCAGCATTTT. Its protein product is CAWSVWGTGNQPQHF. Full variable domain (rest looked up from reference TRBV30 and TRBJ1-5): SQTIHQWPATLVQPVGSPLSLECTVEGTSNPNLYWYRQAAGRGLQLLFYSVGIGQISSEVPQNLSASRPQDRQFILSSKKLLLSDSGFYLCAWSVWGTGNQPQHFGDGTRLSIL.

This clonotype was picked up many times. V usage is TRBV10-3 and J usage is TRBJ2-7; 9 bases line up with TRBD2. Germline CDR1 is ENHRY and CDR2 is SYGVKD. Trimming removed 0 bases from V and 6 bases from J; junction bases left unmatched: 12. There are 17 residues in the CDR3. The DNA for the CDR3 is TGTGCCATCAGTGAGTCCCGCGGGATAGCGGGAGTCGGCGAGCAGTACTTC. This sequence encodes CAISESRGIAGVGEQYF.

The V gene is TRBV20-1, the J gene TRBJ2-7; 7 bases fit TRBD1. The V and J ends lost 6 bases and 2 bases, in that order; junction bases with no gene match: 13. CDR1 is DFQATT, CDR2 SNEGSKA, per germline (reference sequence). This CDR3 has 15 amino acids. CDR3 coding DNA: TGCAGTGCGGTCCTGACAGGGATGAGGACCTACGAGCAGTACTTC. It translates to CSAVLTGMRTYEQYF.

This clonotype was detected many times. The V and J genes are TRBV3-1 and TRBJ2-1; 12 bases agree with TRBD2. This CDR3 is built from 14 residues. Trimming took 8 bases from V and 8 from J; bases not matched to a gene: 7. The germline V gene encodes CDR1 LGHDT and CDR2 YNNKEL (reference sequence). The CDR3 DNA is TGTGCCAGCGTCCTGACTAGCGGGAGCCATGAGCAGTTCTTC. Its translation: CASVLTSGSHEQFF.

This clonotype showed up many times. The chain joins TRBV27 to TRBJ1-1, with D perhaps TRBD1 (5 bases). Trimming removed 0 bases from V and 11 bases from J, with 13 bases in between. The CDR3 totals 13 residues. The germline V gene has CDR1 MNHEY and CDR2 SMNVEV (reference sequence). CDR3 region: CASSLSKPGAAFF. The CDR3 region has the DNA TGTGCCAGCAGTTTATCTAAACCTGGGGCGGCTTTCTTT.

Only a few counts were recorded for this clonotype. The chain couples TRBV15 to TRBJ2-2; D might be TRBD1 (6 bases). The CDR3 runs to 14 residues. Looked up from germline, CDR1 is LNHNV and CDR2 is YYDKDF (reference sequence). V was clipped by 5 bases and J by 5 bases, with 12 bases between them. Here the CDR3 reads CATSDRQETGELFF. In DNA form, the CDR3 reads TGTGCCACCAGCGACCGACAGGAAACCGGGGAGCTGTTTTTT.

This clonotype was counted many times. This chain links TRBV7-9 with TRBJ2-7; a weak D match, TRBD2 (5 bases). Trimming took off 5 bases at V and 3 bases at J, with 11 bases between the two ends. The germline gives CDR1 SEHNR, CDR2 FQNEAQ (reference sequence). The CDR3 runs to 13 residues. CDR3 DNA sequence: TGTGCCAGCAGCCCTAACGCGGGCTACGAGCAGTACTTC. It translates to CASSPNAGYEQYF.

The chain has TRBV19 and TRBJ2-7, with 7 bases aligning to TRBD1. The germline V gene encodes CDR1 LNHDA and CDR2 SQIVND (reference sequence). V gave up 3 bases and J gave up 0 bases; unmatched junction bases: 5. The CDR3 contains 15 residues. This CDR3 is CASSIFTGDSYEQYF. The CDR3, as DNA: TGTGCCAGTAGTATCTTTACAGGGGACTCCTACGAGCAGTACTTC. The entire variable domain, with the rest obtained from reference TRBV19 and TRBJ2-7, is as follows: DGGITQSPKYLFRKEGQNVTLSCEQNLNHDAMYWYRQDPGQGLRLIYYSQIVNDFQKGDIAEGYSVSREKKESFPLTVTSAQKNPTAFYLCASSIFTGDSYEQYFGPGTRLTVT.

In its sample, this clonotype was seen many times. This chain connects TRBV3-1 to TRBJ2-5; no clear D. The germline V gene encodes CDR1 LGHDT and CDR2 YNNKEL (reference sequence). The CDR3 runs 12 residues. Trimming shortened V by 0 bases and J by 6 bases, and 5 bases separated the two germline ends. The CDR3 is CASSQDLKTQYF. In DNA form, the CDR3 reads TGTGCCAGCAGCCAAGATTTGAAGACCCAGTACTTC.

This clonotype was counted at least ten times. This sequence joins TRBV12-3 or TRBV12-4 and TRBJ2-4; D is undetermined. CDR3 length: 15 amino acids. Deletions cut 6 bases from V and 10 bases from J, with 22 bases between. The CDR3 DNA sequence: TGTGCCAGCAGGAACTCGGGCTACGCCATGGGGATTCAGTACTTC. Protein sequence: CASRNSGYAMGIQYF.

This clonotype was detected ten times or more. The chain uses TRBV6-1 and TRBJ1-1; 9 nucleotides line up with TRBD1. CDR1 is MNHNS and CDR2 is SASEGT in the germline V gene. CDR3 length equals 13 residues. After removal of 4 bases from V and 3 bases from J, the junction contained 0 bases not matched to a gene. In DNA, the CDR3 is TGTGCCAGCAGTGGACAGGGGGACACTGAAGCTTTCTTT. Protein: CASSGQGDTEAFF.

The chain links TRBV7-9 to TRBJ2-4, with 7 bases identical to TRBD2. V shed 5 bases, J shed 2 bases, and the junction held 6 bases outside the gene matches. The V gene's germline CDR1 is SEHNR and CDR2 FQNEAQ (reference sequence). The CDR3 runs to 15 residues. DNA for the CDR3: TGTGCCAGCAGCCCTGGGGGGGTACCCAAAAACATTCAGTACTTC. As protein: CASSPGGVPKNIQYF.

The chain's CDR3 is CSARKPGRALYEQYF. The CDR3 bases are TGCAGTGCTAGAAAGCCCGGACGGGCCTTATACGAGCAGTACTTC. This chain uses TRBV20-1 with TRBJ2-7; D gene ambiguous. CDR1 is DFQATT and CDR2 is SNEGSKA in the germline V gene (reference sequence). The CDR3 is 15 amino acids. V was cut by 2 bases and J by 4 bases, with 18 bases left in between.

This clonotype has a handful of counts. V is TRBV12-3 or TRBV12-4 and J is TRBJ2-3; 7 bases align to TRBD2. The V gene end was trimmed by 3 bases and the J gene end by 2 bases; junction bases not matched to a gene: 8. This CDR3 contains 16 residues. As DNA, the CDR3 is TGTGCCAGCAGTTTGGGCCTAGCGGATTCCACAGATACGCAGTATTTT. It is translated as CASSLGLADSTDTQYF.

CDR3 sequence: CASGLSPNTEAFF. The CDR3 DNA reads TGTGCTAGTGGTTTGTCTCCGAACACTGAAGCTTTCTTT. This chain joins TRBV12-5 and TRBJ1-1; D is unclear. Trimming removed 2 bases at V and 1 base at J, with 5 bases between. CDR1 is LGHNT and CDR2 is FRNRAP in the germline V gene. The CDR3 is made up of 13 amino acids.

This clonotype was seen repeatedly, ten times or more. This chain uses TRBV4-1 with TRBJ2-3; 8 bases map to TRBD2. This CDR3 has 16 residues. Germline CDR1 is MGHRA and CDR2 is YSYEKL. The ends lost 3 bases at V and 2 bases at J; junction bases unmatched: 7. The CDR3: CASSHSQRGNTDTQYF. As DNA, the CDR3 is TGCGCCAGCAGCCATTCTCAGCGGGGGAACACAGATACGCAGTATTTT.

This clonotype was detected ten times or more. The chain joins TRBV29-1 to TRBJ1-1; maybe TRBD1 (5 bases). CDR3 length: 11 amino acids. V dropped 4 bases and J dropped 6 bases, with 9 bases sitting between them. The germline V gene has CDR1 SQVTM and CDR2 ANQGSEA. The CDR3 reads CSVGRGAEAFF. CDR3 coding DNA: TGCAGCGTTGGTAGGGGCGCTGAAGCTTTCTTT.

V gene TRBV4-1 combines with J gene TRBJ2-2, with 10 bases aligning to TRBD2. The germline gives CDR1 MGHRA, CDR2 YSYEKL. The CDR3 sequence is 22 residues long. With 1 base clipped from V and 0 bases from J, the junction kept 17 bases outside the gene matches. The CDR3: CASSQVGKRGGLITPNTGELFF. DNA of the CDR3: TGCGCCAGCAGCCAAGTGGGGAAGCGGGGGGGCCTTATTACCCCGAACACCGGGGAGCTGTTTTTT.